This T cell receptor beta chain is from a study of circulating and synovial CD4+ cells in juvenile arthritis. Generated by immunoSEQ multiplex PCR, the TCRdb table keeps only in-frame clones and is missing some. The sample yields 25,000 to 35,000 clones, 93% seen once. In the case of this clone: What it binds is not known.

The V gene end was trimmed by 0 bases and the J gene end by 2 bases; junction bases not matched to a gene: 17. The CDR3 length is 20 residues. Looked up from germline, CDR1 is SGDLS and CDR2 is YYNGEE. Overall study findings and caveats: Circulating pathogenic-like lymphocytes shared a substantially higher fraction of CDR3 sequences with synovium than bulk blood. Overlap with synovium rose as more T cells were sequenced. Diversity here was lower than in bulk blood CD4 cells. T cell genome counts differed by at least an order of magnitude between CPL and CD4 samples.

This TCR derives from a human donor with juvenile idiopathic arthritis. This chain connects TRBV9 to TRBJ1-3, with 7 bases that match TRBD1. Sequencing was done on a sample of CD4+ T cells from blood. The CDR3 bases are TGTGCCAGCAGCGTAGACCTTAGACCGGGACAGCCTACGACTGGAAACACCATATATTTT. Translation gives CASSVDLRPGQPTTGNTIYF. The entire variable domain, with the rest obtained from reference TRBV9 and TRBJ1-3, is as follows: DSGVTQTPKHLITATGQRVTLRCSPRSGDLSVYWYQQSLDQGLQFLIQYYNGEERAKGNILERFSAQQFPDLHSELNLSSLELGDSALYFCASSVDLRPGQPTTGNTIYFGEGSWLTVV.